These T cell receptor beta chains were read from a single sample in a study of blood T cell repertoires in COVID-19. The protocol was immunoSEQ multiplex PCR, while the TCRdb copy is restricted to in-frame clones and leaves out a portion. Seen here are nearly 65,000 clones, around 80% observed once, and the top ten hold 9% to 15%. Sequencing was carried out using peripheral blood. These receptors all come from a human donor in a cohort sampled during active COVID-19. The CDR3 runs from the conserved cysteine through the conserved F or W. Fields, in order: D gene, V gene, clone size, J gene, CDR3 protein, CDR3 DNA. A D gene is named only where the DNA matches it firmly. A row's size may be missing; if present it is once, few, many or a size class.

d_call: NA; v_call: TRBV29-1; clone_size: many; j_call: TRBJ1-2; cdr3_aa: CSVEERAGPPYGYTF; cdr3_nt: TGCAGCGTTGAAGAAAGGGCAGGGCCTCCCTATGGCTACACCTTC
d_call: TRBD1; v_call: TRBV5-8; clone_size: NA; j_call: TRBJ2-7; cdr3_aa: CASRDRGFSNEQYF; cdr3_nt: TGTGCCAGCAGAGACAGGGGATTCAGCAACGAGCAGTACTTC
d_call: NA; v_call: TRBV19; clone_size: NA; j_call: TRBJ1-1; cdr3_aa: CASLSTGNTEAFF; cdr3_nt: TGTGCCAGCCTTTCGACAGGGAACACTGAAGCTTTCTTT
d_call: NA; v_call: TRBV19; clone_size: NA; j_call: TRBJ2-7; cdr3_aa: CASSMGLTYEQYF; cdr3_nt: TGTGCCAGTAGTATGGGGCTGACCTACGAGCAGTACTTC
d_call: NA; v_call: TRBV3-1/TRBV3-2; clone_size: NA; j_call: TRBJ1-1; cdr3_aa: CASSRTDRDTQRAFF; cdr3_nt: TGTGCCAGCAGCCGGACAGACCGGGACACCCAACGAGCTTTCTTT
d_call: NA; v_call: TRBV5-1; clone_size: NA; j_call: TRBJ2-7; cdr3_aa: CASSLWEPSFFLGNNEQYF; cdr3_nt: TGCGCCAGCAGCTTGTGGGAACCCTCCTTTTTTCTCGGGAATAACGAGCAGTACTTC
d_call: NA; v_call: TRBV5-4; clone_size: NA; j_call: TRBJ1-2; cdr3_aa: CASSLDRENGYTF; cdr3_nt: TGTGCCAGCAGCTTGGACAGGGAGAATGGCTACACCTTC
d_call: NA; v_call: TRBV6-5; clone_size: NA; j_call: TRBJ1-1; cdr3_aa: CASSYTRFTEAFF; cdr3_nt: TGTGCCAGCAGTTATACCAGATTCACTGAAGCTTTCTTT
d_call: NA; v_call: TRBV24-1; clone_size: NA; j_call: TRBJ2-3; cdr3_aa: CATSGARGLDTQYF; cdr3_nt: TGTGCCACCAGTGGTGCAAGAGGGCTGGATACGCAGTATTTT
d_call: NA; v_call: TRBV12-3/TRBV12-4; clone_size: NA; j_call: TRBJ2-1; cdr3_aa: CASSWTAYNEQFF; cdr3_nt: TGTGCCAGCAGCTGGACAGCCTACAATGAGCAGTTCTTC
d_call: NA; v_call: TRBV7-8; clone_size: NA; j_call: TRBJ2-7; cdr3_aa: CASSLGTGLPYEQYF; cdr3_nt: TGTGCCAGCAGCTTAGGTACAGGCTTACCCTACGAGCAGTACTTC